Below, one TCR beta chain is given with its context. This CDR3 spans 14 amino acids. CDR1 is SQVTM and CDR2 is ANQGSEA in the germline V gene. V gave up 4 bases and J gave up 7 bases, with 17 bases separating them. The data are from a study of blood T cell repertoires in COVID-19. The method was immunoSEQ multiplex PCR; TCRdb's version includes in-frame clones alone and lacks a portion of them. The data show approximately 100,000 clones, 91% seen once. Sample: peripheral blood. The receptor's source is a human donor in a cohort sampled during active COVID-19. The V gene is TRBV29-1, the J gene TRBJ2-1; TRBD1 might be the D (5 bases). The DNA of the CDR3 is TGCAGCGTTGGGTCCGGACAAACTGGTAATGAGCAGTTCTTC. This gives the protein CSVGSGQTGNEQFF.